These 17 T cell receptor beta chains were sequenced from one sample in a study of Tregs in tolerant kidney transplant recipients. Mixed chimerism was transient after nonmyeloablative marrow transplants from related graft donors. Data came from immunoSEQ multiplex PCR; TCRdb stores just in-frame clones and leaves some out. The sample yields 74,000 or so clones, around 90% seen once. The sample in question was CD4+ T cells from blood (PBMCs), obtained 24 months after the transplant. These receptors were taken from a human patient who received a combined kidney and bone marrow transplant. Some T cells may possibly be graft donor cells.

The gene calls are TRBV4-3 and TRBJ2-2; maybe TRBD1 (5 bases). The CDR3 spans 15 residues. The V end was cut by 3 bases, the J end by 1 base, with 9 bases between. Germline V gene sequence: CDR1 LGHNA, CDR2 YSLEER. The CDR3, as DNA: TGCGCCAGCAGCCAGGTCACAGGGAACACCGGGGAGCTGTTTTTT. As protein: CASSQVTGNTGELFF.

The gene calls are TRBV18 and TRBJ2-3, with 9 nucleotides matching TRBD2. V gave up 6 bases and J gave up 2 bases; unmatched junction bases: 9. From germline, CDR1 is KGHSH and CDR2 LQKENI. CDR3 length equals 16 residues. CDR3 DNA: TGTGCCAGCTCTAAACAGGCGGGAGGGAACACAGATACGCAGTATTTT. Translating gives CASSKQAGGNTDTQYF.

The chain has TRBV6-5 and TRBJ2-7, with D perhaps TRBD1 (6 bases). In germline, CDR1 is MNHEY, CDR2 SVGAGI. V gave up 5 bases and J gave up 3 bases, with 11 bases separating them. The CDR3 is 13 residues long. The CDR3 nucleotides read TGTGCCAGCAGTCGCACAGGGTTCTACGAGCAGTACTTC. The encoded protein is CASSRTGFYEQYF.

The V call is TRBV30, the J call TRBJ2-2; 7 bases fit TRBD1. The CDR3 has 15 residues. CDR1 GTSNPN and CDR2 SVGIG come from the germline V gene (reference sequence). J was trimmed by 1 base and V by 5 bases; bases with no gene match: 7. The CDR3 DNA reads TGTGCCTGGGTACCGGGACAGAAGAACACCGGGGAGCTGTTTTTT. Its protein is CAWVPGQKNTGELFF.

The CDR3 reads CASSLDSRGPGDTQYF. The CDR3 DNA follows: TGCGCCAGCAGCTTGGACTCCAGGGGGCCGGGAGATACGCAGTATTTT. The chain has TRBV5-1 and TRBJ2-3, with 8 bases lining up with TRBD1. V lost 0 bases to trimming and J lost 5 bases; unmatched junction nucleotides: 8. This CDR3 comprises 16 residues. Germline loops: CDR1 SGHRS, CDR2 YFSETQ.

This clone was observed once. The chain joins TRBV4-1 to TRBJ2-1, with D possibly TRBD2 on 5 matching bases. Germline CDR1 and CDR2: MGHRA and YSYEKL. This CDR3 spans 14 amino acids. Between the trimmed V and J ends, which lost 3 bases and 7 bases, there was a span of 13 bases. CDR3 loop: CASSQGWEINEQFF. DNA for the CDR3: TGCGCCAGCAGCCAGGGCTGGGAGATTAATGAGCAGTTCTTC.

On this clone: Its ends do not fully match the called genes, so a read error is possible. The chain employs TRBV7-8 and TRBJ2-3; 12 bases match TRBD2. This CDR3 is built from 12 residues. CDR1 SGHVS and CDR2 FQNEAQ come from the germline V gene. The CDR3 is CASSFGLAGLDF. Here the CDR3 DNA reads TGTGCCAGCAGCTTCGGACTAGCGGGGTTGGATTTT.

In this sample, this clone turned up once. The J gene is TRBJ2-1, the V gene TRBV4-3, with 7 bases aligning to TRBD2. The length of the CDR3 is 18 residues. Losses at the gene ends were 4 bases for V and 5 bases for J; bases not matched to a gene: 17. Per germline, CDR1 LGHNA and CDR2 YSLEER. The CDR3, as DNA: TGCGCCAGCAGCCGTTACCTCAGGCGCGGGAGTATCCACAATGAGCAGTTCTTC. This gives the protein CASSRYLRRGSIHNEQFF.

The J gene is TRBJ2-3, the V gene TRBV6-5, with D possibly being TRBD2 (5 bases). This CDR3 is 14 amino acids long. Germline V gene sequence: CDR1 MNHEY, CDR2 SVGAGI. Trimming stripped 7 bases from V and 1 base from J, with 12 bases between. The CDR3: CASTRDLGTDTQYF. The CDR3 bases are TGTGCCAGCACCCGGGATTTGGGCACAGATACGCAGTATTTT.

This rearrangement joins TRBV6-1 to TRBJ2-5; the D is unclear. The J call may be faulty, since TRBJ2-7 better matches the DNA end. Germline-derived CDR1 and CDR2 are MNHNS and SASEGT. The CDR3 is made up of 13 amino acids. CDR3 in amino acids: CASRYEAPYEQYF. For the CDR3, the DNA is TGTGCCAGCAGATACGAGGCTCCCTACGAGCAGTACTTC.

With regard to this clone: One end of the junction fails to match germline, which may point to a read error. The same CDR3 also results from other DNA sequences found in this sample. The chain couples TRBV7-3 to TRBJ1-6; tentatively, D is TRBD1 (5 bases). The CDR3 loop spans 14 amino acids. The germline V gene has CDR1 SGHTA and CDR2 FQGTGA. CDR3 residues: CASSSGLSNSPLHF. CDR3 nucleotides: TGTGCCAGCAGCTCGGGACTTTCCAATTCCCCCCTCCACTTT.

Comments on this clone: The junction departs from the called germline gene at one end, perhaps through a read error. The same CDR3 can be traced to other DNA sequences in this sample. J is TRBJ1-6 and V is TRBV11-2; 10 positions match TRBD1. In germline, CDR1 is SGHAT, CDR2 FQNNGV. CDR3 size: 16 residues. The CDR3 DNA is TGTGCCAGCAGCGCTACTCCGGGACAGGGGTATTCCCCCCTCCACTTT. Protein sequence: CASSATPGQGYSPLHF.

The V and J genes are TRBV7-9 and TRBJ2-1; 9 bases line up with TRBD1. The germline CDR1 and CDR2 sequences are SEHNR and FQNEAQ (reference sequence). Trimming cost V 3 bases and J 3 bases; bases outside gene matches: 3. The CDR3 totals 15 residues. CDR3: CASSLTGGSYNEQFF. The CDR3 DNA follows: TGTGCCAGCAGCTTGACAGGGGGAAGCTACAATGAGCAGTTCTTC.

The chain joins TRBV7-2 to TRBJ2-5; D is perhaps TRBD2 (5 bases). The CDR3 is made up of 14 amino acids. The ends were cut back, 2 bases at V and 5 bases at J, with 12 bases in the middle. CDR1 SGHTA and CDR2 FQGNSA come from the germline V gene. The CDR3 nucleotides are TGTGCCAGCAGCTTATTCTGGGGAGCCGAGACCCAGTACTTC. Its protein product is CASSLFWGAETQYF. The variable domain in full, with the rest retrieved from reference TRBV7-2 and TRBJ2-5, is GAGVSQSPSNKVTEKGKDVELRCDPISGHTALYWYRQSLGQGLEFLIYFQGNSAPDKSGLPSDRFSAERTGGSVSTLTIQRTQQEDSAVYLCASSLFWGAETQYFGPGTRLLVL.

The chain links TRBV6-6 to TRBJ2-7; 7 bases match TRBD2. The junction had 9 bases not matched to a gene; V was cut back by 4 bases and J by 3 bases. This CDR3 region has 15 residues. The germline V gene encodes CDR1 MNHNY and CDR2 SVGAGI (reference sequence). The CDR3, as DNA: TGTGCCAGCAGTTGGGGGGAGGGTGACCACTACGAGCAGTACTTC. Its translation is CASSWGEGDHYEQYF.

Worth noting for this clone: At the DNA level, this CDR3 is encoded by other sequences in the same sample as well. The chain couples TRBV27 to TRBJ1-6; TRBD1 agrees at 7 bases. Germline assignment: CDR1 MNHEY and CDR2 SMNVEV (reference sequence). V was pared by 5 bases and J by 13 bases, with 8 bases of the junction left unmatched. CDR3 length equals 13 residues. The CDR3 bases are TGTGCCAGCAGTCTGACGGACAGGTCCCCCCTCCACTTT. Amino acid sequence: CASSLTDRSPLHF.

The chain combines TRBV7-2 with TRBJ2-7, with D possibly matching TRBD2 (6 bases). Per the germline V gene, CDR1 is SGHTA and CDR2 is FQGNSA. The CDR3 spans 14 residues. V lost 4 bases and J 3 bases, leaving 13 bases between the germline ends. The CDR3 sequence: CASSYLPGVYEQYF. CDR3 nucleotide sequence: TGTGCCAGCAGCTATCTTCCGGGAGTCTACGAGCAGTACTTC.